The source of this TCR beta chain is a study of blood T cell repertoires in COVID-19. Profiled with immunoSEQ multiplex PCR; TCRdb holds only in-frame clones, not every one. This table has over 400,000 clones, 70% to 90% appearing once. V shed 5 bases and J 0 bases; nucleotides not matched to a gene: 9. The CDR3 contains 18 residues. The germline V gene encodes CDR1 MNHEY and CDR2 SMNVEV (reference sequence). The receptor was isolated from a woman in her fifties or sixties who had recovered from COVID-19. Sequencing used PBMCs or T cells enriched from blood (not recorded which). This chain joins TRBV27 and TRBJ1-4, with 10 bases fitting TRBD1. Written as DNA, the CDR3 is TGTGCCAGCAGTCACCGAGGACAGGGGGGTTCAACTAATGAAAAACTGTTTTTT. Residues: CASSHRGQGGSTNEKLFF.